The 15 T cell receptor beta chains below all came from one sample that was sequenced in a study of blood T cell repertoires in COVID-19. Clones were read by immunoSEQ multiplex PCR, and TCRdb kept only the in-frame ones, dropping some. The data show 150,000 to 200,000 clones, over 80% seen once. Sequencing used peripheral blood. These receptors all come from a woman older than 75 with active or convalescent COVID-19.

There are a few counts of this clone. The chain joins TRBV28 to TRBJ2-2; 7 nucleotides line up with TRBD1. CDR1 and CDR2 from the germline V gene are MDHEN and SYDVKM. After removal of 3 bases from V and 4 bases from J, the junction contained 5 bases not matched to a gene. The length of the CDR3 is 15 residues. The CDR3 DNA reads TGTGCCAGCAGTTTGGGGACAGCCAGCACCGGGGAGCTGTTTTTT. Amino acid sequence: CASSLGTASTGELFF.

The DNA for the CDR3 is TGTGCCAGCAGTTCTTCAGGGACAGAGAATCAGCCCCAGCATTTT. Encoded protein: CASSSSGTENQPQHF. This sequence joins TRBV28 and TRBJ1-5; 7 bases agree with TRBD1. The CDR3 covers 15 residues. Germline-derived CDR1 and CDR2 are MDHEN and SYDVKM. Germline trimming cut 4 bases from V and 4 bases from J; bases unmatched to any gene: 7.

Concerning this clone itself: A junction boundary mismatches the germline segment, possibly from a read error. This rearrangement joins TRBV19 to TRBJ1-1, with 7 bases lining up with TRBD1. Germline V gives CDR1 LNHDA, CDR2 SQIVND (reference sequence). There are 11 residues in the CDR3. CDR3 loop: CASSLGGTADF. DNA for the CDR3: TGTGCCAGTAGTCTAGGGGGCACGGCGGACTTT.

The chain carries TRBV19 and TRBJ2-1; TRBD2 agrees at 9 bases. CDR3 size: 20 residues. Losses at the gene ends were 4 bases for V and 0 bases for J; bases not matched to a gene: 16. Germline CDR1 LNHDA, CDR2 SQIVND (reference sequence). CDR3 coding DNA: TGTGCCAGTAGTAAAAGACCCGCTAGCGGGGCGTCGAGCTCCTACAATGAGCAGTTCTTC. Its protein is CASSKRPASGASSSYNEQFF.

This chain joins TRBV7-2 and TRBJ2-3; D possibly corresponds to TRBD2 (7 bases). V lost 7 bases, J lost 4 bases, and 18 bases lay in between. Germline CDR1 reads SGHTA; CDR2 reads FQGNSA. The CDR3 length is 15 residues. CDR3 residues: CASTYRAGGPDTQYF. CDR3 DNA: TGTGCCAGCACCTACAGAGCCGGGGGGCCAGATACGCAGTATTTT.

V and J are TRBV12-3 or TRBV12-4 and TRBJ1-1; the D gene is possibly TRBD1 (5 bases). Trimming took 4 bases from V and 7 from J, leaving 10 bases between them. The CDR3 runs to 12 residues. For the CDR3, the DNA is TGTGCCAGCAGTTCTGGGGGAGGTGAAGCTTTCTTT. It yields the protein CASSSGGGEAFF.

V gene TRBV7-2 combines with J gene TRBJ1-2; a weak D match, TRBD1 (5 bases). The germline V and J ends were trimmed by 0 bases and 1 base, with 15 bases remaining between them. This CDR3 region has 17 residues. The germline V gene has CDR1 SGHTA and CDR2 FQGNSA. The CDR3 sequence is CASSLAGGGRVNYGYTF. The CDR3 region has the DNA TGTGCCAGCAGCTTAGCTGGCGGGGGACGGGTTAACTATGGCTACACCTTC. The whole variable domain, remainder taken from reference TRBV7-2 and TRBJ1-2, is GAGVSQSPSNKVTEKGKDVELRCDPISGHTALYWYRQSLGQGLEFLIYFQGNSAPDKSGLPSDRFSAERTGGSVSTLTIQRTQQEDSAVYLCASSLAGGGRVNYGYTFGSGTRLTVV.

The genes are TRBV6-1 and TRBJ1-2; tentative D call: TRBD1 (5 bases). V lost 7 bases and J 3 bases, leaving 9 bases between the germline ends. Germline V gives CDR1 MNHNS, CDR2 SASEGT. The CDR3 consists of 12 residues. The CDR3 spells CASTGHDYGYTF. The CDR3 DNA sequence: TGTGCCAGCACCGGACATGACTATGGCTACACCTTC.

The rearrangement uses TRBV2 and TRBJ1-1, with no clear D. The CDR3 has 12 amino acids. Germline V gene sequence: CDR1 SNHLY, CDR2 FYNNEI. V dropped 3 bases and J dropped 5 bases, with 7 bases sitting between them. CDR3 sequence reads: CASSDLNTEAFF. CDR3 DNA sequence: TGTGCCAGCAGTGATTTAAATACTGAAGCTTTCTTT.

The CDR3 nucleotides read TGCGCCAGCAGCCGTACAGGGGAGGCTGGTGAAGCTTTCTTT. Amino acids: CASSRTGEAGEAFF. The rearrangement links TRBV5-1 to TRBJ1-1, with 7 bases lining up with TRBD1. V gave up 4 bases and J gave up 7 bases; unmatched junction bases: 10. This CDR3 has 14 residues. CDR1 is SGHRS and CDR2 is YFSETQ in the germline V gene. The full variable domain, rest sourced from reference TRBV5-1 and TRBJ1-1, is KAGVTQTPRYLIKTRGQQVTLSCSPISGHRSVSWYQQTPGQGLQFLFEYFSETQRNKGNFPGRFSGRQFSNSRSEMNVSTLELGDSALYLCASSRTGEAGEAFFGQGTRLTVV.

The DNA for the CDR3 is TGTGCCAGCAGTTCGGGGGGCAGGAATGAGCAGTTCTTC. It specifies CASSSGGRNEQFF. J is TRBJ2-1 and V is TRBV27; D might be TRBD2 (7 bases). CDR3 length equals 13 residues. Trimming pared 4 bases from V and 7 bases from J, leaving 11 bases between. The germline CDR1 and CDR2 sequences are MNHEY and SMNVEV (reference sequence).

This chain joins TRBV18 and TRBJ1-4; the D gene is possibly TRBD1 (6 bases). The CDR3 runs to 14 residues. CDR1 is KGHSH, CDR2 LQKENI, per germline. V was clipped by 3 bases and J by 8 bases, with 13 bases between them. The CDR3 nucleotides are TGTGCCAGCTCACCGGGACACGGTGGGGAAAAACTGTTTTTT. Protein product: CASSPGHGGEKLFF.

The chain carries TRBV19 and TRBJ2-2; TRBD1 matches at 9 bases. Per the germline V gene, CDR1 is LNHDA and CDR2 is SQIVND (reference sequence). The CDR3 has 16 amino acids. The J segment lost 0 bases and the V segment lost 6 bases, leaving 5 bases of the junction unmatched. CDR3 DNA: TGTGCCAGTAGCCAACAGGGGGCCTCGAACACCGGGGAGCTGTTTTTT. This encodes CASSQQGASNTGELFF.

CDR3 coding DNA: TGTGCCAGCGGAGAGAGACCAACTAATGAAAAACTGTTTTTT. It codes for CASGERPTNEKLFF. The rearrangement links TRBV6-6 to TRBJ1-4, with D unresolved. The V end was cut by 8 bases, the J end by 0 bases, with 10 bases between. This CDR3 has 14 amino acids. Looked up from germline, CDR1 is MNHNY and CDR2 is SVGAGI (reference sequence).

V gene TRBV6-5 combines with J gene TRBJ1-1; the match to TRBD1 covers 8 bases. V was pared by 5 bases and J by 4 bases, with 6 bases of the junction left unmatched. Germline V gives CDR1 MNHEY, CDR2 SVGAGI. The length of the CDR3 is 14 residues. CDR3 nucleotides: TGTGCCAGCAGTCGGGGACAGGTGGGCACTGAAGCTTTCTTT. Residues: CASSRGQVGTEAFF.